The 24 T cell receptor beta chains presented below share a single source sample, sequenced in a study of shared clonotypes between healthy human individuals. Sequencing was performed with immunoSEQ multiplex PCR; in TCRdb, only in-frame clones are kept and a portion is missing. The sample has about 2 million clones; 95% are singletons. Sequenced sample: naive CD4+ T cells sorted from blood. Subset given: CD45RA+ positively selected. These receptors came from a man between 18 and 35 years old in good health.

On this clone: A much larger clone sits a single nucleotide away, making a read error possible. V gene TRBV30 combines with J gene TRBJ1-2; no definite D call. Trimming stripped 1 base from V and 4 bases from J, with 22 bases between. The CDR3 loop spans 17 amino acids. Germline V CDR1 and CDR2: GTSNPN, SVGIG (reference sequence). This chain's CDR3 is CAWSGYRVANVSYGYTF. The CDR3 DNA follows: TGTGCCTGGAGTGGTTACCGGGTCGCGAACGTTAGCTATGGCTACACCTTC.

The chain has TRBV2 and TRBJ2-1; D gene ambiguous. V lost 4 bases, J lost 0 bases, and 10 bases lay in between. CDR1 is SNHLY and CDR2 is FYNNEI in the germline V gene. The CDR3 is 15 amino acids. CDR3 residues: CASSGRHGSYNEQFF. The CDR3 nucleotides read TGTGCCAGCAGTGGTCGGCACGGCTCCTACAATGAGCAGTTCTTC.

This chain joins TRBV7-9 and TRBJ1-1, with D uncertain. The V gene's germline CDR1 is SEHNR and CDR2 FQNEAQ (reference sequence). CDR3 length equals 15 residues. With 0 bases removed from V and 5 bases from J, the gap between germline ends came to 13 bases. Written as DNA, the CDR3 is TGTGCCAGCAGCTTAGCCGGCAGGTTTACGACTGAAGCTTTCTTT. This codes for CASSLAGRFTTEAFF.

J is TRBJ1-6 and V is TRBV14; D may be TRBD1 (5 bases). V gave up 1 base and J gave up 7 bases, with 8 bases separating them. The CDR3 is 14 residues long. Germline V gene lookup returns CDR1 SGHDN and CDR2 FVKESK. CDR3 sequence reads: CASSQGDRNSPLHF. For the CDR3, the DNA is TGTGCCAGCAGCCAAGGGGACCGAAATTCACCCCTCCACTTT.

CDR3 amino acids: CASSYGGAYSETQYF. In DNA, the CDR3 is TGTGCCAGCAGTTACGGGGGCGCCTATTCGGAGACCCAGTACTTC. The J gene is TRBJ2-5, the V gene TRBV28; D possibly uses TRBD1 or TRBD2 (6 bases each). The CDR3 runs 15 residues. Germline V gene sequence: CDR1 MDHEN, CDR2 SYDVKM. V was pared by 4 bases and J by 5 bases, with 17 bases between.

This chain connects TRBV2 to TRBJ1-2; D not certain. This CDR3 is built from 12 residues. Germline V gives CDR1 SNHLY, CDR2 FYNNEI. Deletions cut 6 bases from V and 6 bases from J, with 11 bases between. CDR3 DNA: TGTGCCAGCAGATGGGATGTGAATGGCTACACCTTC. The encoded protein is CASRWDVNGYTF.

CDR3 protein: CASSSGGAGANVLTF. CDR3 DNA: TGTGCCAGCAGTTCAGGGGGGGCTGGGGCCAACGTCCTGACTTTC. The V gene is TRBV28, the J gene TRBJ2-6; D possibly uses TRBD1 or TRBD2 (7 bases each). The CDR3 has 15 residues. V lost 4 bases to trimming and J lost 2 bases, with 9 bases between them. CDR1 and CDR2 (germline): MDHEN, SYDVKM.

This clone has only one observation. V gene TRBV6-1 combines with J gene TRBJ1-5; no clear D. Germline V gene data show CDR1 as MNHNS and CDR2 as SASEGT. Trimming cost V 6 bases and J 7 bases, with 13 bases left between them. This CDR3 is 13 amino acids long. This chain's CDR3 is CASRPLGEQPQHF. The CDR3 nucleotides are TGTGCCAGCAGGCCCCTGGGAGAACAGCCCCAGCATTTT.

This clone was recorded only once. Mismatch with germline at one junction end may stem from a read error. V usage is TRBV7-3 and J usage is TRBJ2-7, with a possible D match to TRBD1 (5 bases). CDR1 is SGHTA, CDR2 FQGTGA, per germline. This CDR3 contains 14 residues. The CDR3 here is CASSITGSSYEQYF. The CDR3 bases are TGTGCCAGCAGCATAACAGGTTCCTCCTACGAGCAGTACTTC. The full variable domain, with the rest looked up from reference TRBV7-3 and TRBJ2-7, is GAGVSQTPSNKVTEKGKYVELRCDPISGHTALYWYRQSLGQGPEFLIYFQGTGAADDSGLPNDRFFAVRPEGSVSTLKIQRTERGDSAVYLCASSITGSSYEQYFGPGTRLTVT.

This clone has only one observation. The chain joins TRBV30 to TRBJ2-1; TRBD1 or TRBD2 may be the D gene (5 bases each). CDR1 and CDR2 (germline): GTSNPN, SVGIG (reference sequence). The CDR3 runs 15 residues. Trimming stripped 5 bases from V and 2 bases from J, with 16 bases between. In DNA, the CDR3 is TGTGCCTGGTCTCGCCCCCAGGGACCCTACAATGAGCAGTTCTTC. Amino acid sequence: CAWSRPQGPYNEQFF.

In regard to this clone: Germline and junction disagree at one end, which may indicate a read error. The chain carries TRBV7-2 and TRBJ2-1, with TRBD2 matching 7 bases. The CDR3 runs to 15 residues. Germline V gene sequence: CDR1 SGHTA, CDR2 FQGNSA. The CDR3 region has the DNA TGTGCCAGCAGGTTAGCGGGTACCTCCTACAATGAGCAGTTCTTC. Its protein is CASRLAGTSYNEQFF.

This clone was recorded once. The chain joins TRBV19 to TRBJ1-3, with D possibly TRBD1 on 5 matching bases. The CDR3 is 15 residues long. V lost 3 bases, J lost 0 bases, and 9 bases lay in between. Germline V gene data show CDR1 as LNHDA and CDR2 as SQIVND (reference sequence). CDR3 nucleotide sequence: TGTGCCAGTAGTATGAGACAGATCTCTGGAAACACCATATATTTT. Translated: CASSMRQISGNTIYF.

As to this clone: Different DNA sequences within this sample yield the same CDR3. This chain connects TRBV9 to TRBJ1-3; D not resolved. CDR1 is SGDLS and CDR2 is YYNGEE in the germline V gene. The ends were cut back, 2 bases at V and 4 bases at J, with 4 bases in the middle. The CDR3 totals 12 residues. The CDR3 is CASSVGGNTIYF. The CDR3 bases are TGTGCCAGCAGCGTTGGGGGAAACACCATATATTTT.

This clone showed up just a few times. J is TRBJ1-2 and V is TRBV7-9, with 7 nucleotides matching TRBD1. CDR1 is SEHNR and CDR2 is FQNEAQ in the germline V gene (reference sequence). J gave up 8 bases and V 5 bases, and 11 bases lay outside the gene matches. The CDR3 covers 14 residues. This CDR3 is CASSRDREEDGYTF. The CDR3 DNA follows: TGTGCCAGCAGCCGCGACAGGGAGGAGGACGGCTACACCTTC.

The chain combines TRBV18 with TRBJ1-1; no reliable D call. Trimming stripped 5 bases from V and 1 base from J, with 11 bases between. Germline CDR1 KGHSH, CDR2 LQKENI. The CDR3 length is 14 residues. The CDR3 is CASSSTGRNTEAFF. CDR3 sequence (DNA): TGTGCCAGCTCATCGACCGGACGGAACACTGAAGCTTTCTTT.

V and J are TRBV6-5 and TRBJ2-1; tentatively, D is TRBD2 (6 bases). The germline CDR1 and CDR2 sequences are MNHEY and SVGAGI. This CDR3 spans 15 amino acids. Trimming removed 8 bases from V and 2 bases from J, with 16 bases in between. The CDR3 nucleotides are TGTGCCAGCCGGCGTCTGGGCGGGACCTACAATGAGCAGTTCTTC. As protein: CASRRLGGTYNEQFF.

The rearrangement links TRBV5-1 to TRBJ2-7; 10 nucleotides agree with TRBD2. The CDR3 has 15 amino acids. The junction had 7 bases not matched to a gene; V was cut back by 4 bases and J by 3 bases. Germline loops: CDR1 SGHRS, CDR2 YFSETQ. This CDR3 reads CASSVPLAGLYEQYF. CDR3 in DNA: TGCGCCAGCAGCGTACCACTAGCGGGACTCTACGAGCAGTACTTC. The entire variable domain, with the rest obtained from reference TRBV5-1 and TRBJ2-7, is as follows: KAGVTQTPRYLIKTRGQQVTLSCSPISGHRSVSWYQQTPGQGLQFLFEYFSETQRNKGNFPGRFSGRQFSNSRSEMNVSTLELGDSALYLCASSVPLAGLYEQYFGPGTRLTVT.

The chain combines TRBV2 with TRBJ2-3; tentative D call: TRBD2 (6 bases). This CDR3 has 15 amino acids. Germline loops: CDR1 SNHLY, CDR2 FYNNEI. V shed 3 bases and J shed 0 bases, with 10 bases lying between them. The CDR3 region is CASSETGTSTDTQYF. Here the CDR3 DNA reads TGTGCCAGCAGTGAGACCGGGACTAGCACAGATACGCAGTATTTT.

As regards this clone: The same CDR3 can be traced to other DNA sequences in this sample. This chain connects TRBV18 to TRBJ1-2; D is unclear. V shed 3 bases and J shed 1 base, with 3 bases lying between them. The CDR3 has 12 residues. Germline V gene data show CDR1 as KGHSH and CDR2 as LQKENI. The CDR3 is CASSPGNYGYTF. In nucleotides, the CDR3 is TGTGCCAGCTCACCGGGTAACTATGGCTACACCTTC. Filled out from reference TRBV18 and TRBJ1-2, the complete variable domain reads NAGVMQNPRHLVRRRGQEARLRCSPMKGHSHVYWYRQLPEEGLKFMVYLQKENIIDESGMPKERFSAEFPKEGPSILRIQQVVRGDSAAYFCASSPGNYGYTFGSGTRLTVV.

This rearrangement joins TRBV5-6 to TRBJ2-5, with 11 bases matching TRBD2. This CDR3 has 15 amino acids. CDR1 and CDR2 from the germline V gene are SGHDT and YYEEEE. V shed 7 bases, J shed 5 bases, and the junction held 10 bases outside the gene matches. The CDR3, as DNA: TGTGCCAGCTTCCGACTAGCGGGGTCAGGGGAGACCCAGTACTTC. This gives the protein CASFRLAGSGETQYF.

This chain connects TRBV19 to TRBJ1-1; weak D call: TRBD1 (6 bases). CDR1 LNHDA and CDR2 SQIVND come from the germline V gene (reference sequence). This CDR3 has 12 residues. V was clipped by 7 bases and J by 6 bases, with 12 bases between them. CDR3 coding DNA: TGTGCCAGTACAGGGGTTATCTCTGAAGCTTTCTTT. Translating it yields CASTGVISEAFF. Drawing the rest from reference TRBV19 and TRBJ1-1, the complete variable domain is DGGITQSPKYLFRKEGQNVTLSCEQNLNHDAMYWYRQDPGQGLRLIYYSQIVNDFQKGDIAEGYSVSREKKESFPLTVTSAQKNPTAFYLCASTGVISEAFFGQGTRLTVV.

The genes are TRBV6-5 and TRBJ1-3, with no clear D. The V and J ends lost 6 bases and 0 bases respectively, with 15 bases between them. Germline CDR1 MNHEY, CDR2 SVGAGI. This CDR3 is 16 amino acids long. The CDR3 is CASSYGLPSSGNTIYF. For the CDR3, the DNA is TGTGCCAGCAGCTACGGGCTACCGAGCTCTGGAAACACCATATATTTT.

This chain uses TRBV28 with TRBJ2-1; 9 bases line up with TRBD2. CDR3 length: 13 amino acids. V shed 7 bases and J 9 bases; nucleotides not matched to a gene: 7. CDR1 and CDR2 from the germline V gene are MDHEN and SYDVKM. The chain's CDR3 is CASNLAGSAEQFF. The DNA of the CDR3 is TGTGCCAGCAACCTAGCGGGGTCGGCTGAGCAGTTCTTC.

The chain combines TRBV27 with TRBJ1-3; maybe TRBD1 (5 bases). CDR3 length equals 14 residues. Trimming stripped 6 bases from V and 0 bases from J, with 9 bases between. Germline CDR1 reads MNHEY; CDR2 reads SMNVEV (reference sequence). CDR3 protein: CASREGSSGNTIYF. The CDR3 region has the DNA TGTGCCAGCAGAGAGGGGAGCTCTGGAAACACCATATATTTT.